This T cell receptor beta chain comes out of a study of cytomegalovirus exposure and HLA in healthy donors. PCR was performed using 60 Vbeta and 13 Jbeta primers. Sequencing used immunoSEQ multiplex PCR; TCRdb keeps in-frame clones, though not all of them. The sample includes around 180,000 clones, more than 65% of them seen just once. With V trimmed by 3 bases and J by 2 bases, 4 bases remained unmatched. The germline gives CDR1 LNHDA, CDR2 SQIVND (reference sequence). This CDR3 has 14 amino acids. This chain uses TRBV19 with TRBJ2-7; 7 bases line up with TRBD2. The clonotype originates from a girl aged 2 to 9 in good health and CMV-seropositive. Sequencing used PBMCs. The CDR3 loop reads CASSMGGGPYEQYF. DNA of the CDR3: TGTGCCAGTAGTATGGGGGGGGGTCCCTACGAGCAGTACTTC.